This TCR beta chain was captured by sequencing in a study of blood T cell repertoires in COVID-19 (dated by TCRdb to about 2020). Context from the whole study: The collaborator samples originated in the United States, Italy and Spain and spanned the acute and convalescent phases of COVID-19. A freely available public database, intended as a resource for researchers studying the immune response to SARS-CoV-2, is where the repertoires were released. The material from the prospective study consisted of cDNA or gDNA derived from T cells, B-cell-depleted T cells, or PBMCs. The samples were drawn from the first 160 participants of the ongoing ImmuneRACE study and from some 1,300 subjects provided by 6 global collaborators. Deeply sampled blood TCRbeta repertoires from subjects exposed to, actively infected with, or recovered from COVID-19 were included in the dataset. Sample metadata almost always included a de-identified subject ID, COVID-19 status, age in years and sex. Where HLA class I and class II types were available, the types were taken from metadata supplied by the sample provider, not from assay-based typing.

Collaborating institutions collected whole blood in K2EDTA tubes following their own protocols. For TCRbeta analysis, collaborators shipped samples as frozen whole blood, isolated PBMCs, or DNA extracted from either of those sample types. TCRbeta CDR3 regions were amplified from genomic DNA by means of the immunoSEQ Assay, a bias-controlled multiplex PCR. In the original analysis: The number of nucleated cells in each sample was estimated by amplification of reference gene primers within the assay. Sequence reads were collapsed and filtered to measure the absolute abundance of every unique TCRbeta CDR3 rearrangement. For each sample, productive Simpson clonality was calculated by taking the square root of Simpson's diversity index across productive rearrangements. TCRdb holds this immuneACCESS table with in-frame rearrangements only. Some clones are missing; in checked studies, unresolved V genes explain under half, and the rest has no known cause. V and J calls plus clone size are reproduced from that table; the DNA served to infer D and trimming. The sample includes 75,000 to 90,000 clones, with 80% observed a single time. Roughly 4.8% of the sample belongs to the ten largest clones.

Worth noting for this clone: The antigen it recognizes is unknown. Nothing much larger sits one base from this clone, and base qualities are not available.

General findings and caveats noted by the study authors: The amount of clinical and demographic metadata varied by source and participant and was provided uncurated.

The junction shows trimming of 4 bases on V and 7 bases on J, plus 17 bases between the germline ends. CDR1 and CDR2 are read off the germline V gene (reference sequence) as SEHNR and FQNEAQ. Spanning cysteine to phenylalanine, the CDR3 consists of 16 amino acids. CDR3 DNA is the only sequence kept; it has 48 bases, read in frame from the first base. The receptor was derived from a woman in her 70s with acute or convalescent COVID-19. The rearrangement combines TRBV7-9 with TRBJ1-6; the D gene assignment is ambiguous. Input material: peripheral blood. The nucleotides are TGTGCCAGCAGCTACCAGTCCCGGGTTCGGAATTCACCCCTCCACTTT. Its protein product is CASSYQSRVRNSPLHF.